The 26 T cell receptor beta chains in this list originate from one sample, sequenced in a study of blood T cell repertoires in COVID-19. Method: immunoSEQ multiplex PCR; TCRdb's copy keeps in-frame clones and lacks some. Among fewer than 45,000 clones, 85% to 95% were seen once, and the ten largest hold 4.5% to 7%. Sequenced: peripheral blood. The receptors were gathered from a human donor in a cohort sampled during active COVID-19.

V usage is TRBV7-3 and J usage is TRBJ2-1; the D gene is possibly TRBD2 (5 bases). In germline, CDR1 is SGHTA, CDR2 FQGTGA. The CDR3 sequence is 12 residues long. Trimming removed 2 bases from V and 9 bases from J, with 8 bases in between. CDR3 loop: CASSLAGSEQFF. CDR3 in DNA: TGTGCCAGCAGCTTAGCGGGTAGTGAGCAGTTCTTC.

The chain couples TRBV9 to TRBJ1-1; D might be TRBD1 (5 bases). Germline assignment: CDR1 SGDLS and CDR2 YYNGEE. The CDR3 runs 13 residues. V shed 4 bases and J shed 1 base, with 8 bases lying between them. CDR3 in amino acids: CASSPTGNTEAFF. CDR3 bases: TGTGCCAGCAGCCCTACAGGGAACACTGAAGCTTTCTTT.

This sequence joins TRBV3-1 (or the pseudogene TRBV3-2) and TRBJ1-3; TRBD1 matches 8 bases. Germline V gene sequence: CDR1 LGHDT, CDR2 YNNKEL (reference sequence). There are 15 residues in the CDR3. After removal of 2 bases from V and 3 bases from J, the junction contained 3 bases not matched to a gene. The CDR3 sequence: CASSQTGGFGNTIYF. DNA for the CDR3: TGTGCCAGCAGCCAAACAGGGGGTTTTGGAAACACCATATATTTT.

The chain employs TRBV29-1 and TRBJ1-1, with TRBD1 identical over 7 bases. The length of the CDR3 is 13 residues. V was pared by 5 bases and J by 0 bases, with 3 bases of the junction left unmatched. Germline values: CDR1 SQVTM, CDR2 ANQGSEA. The chain's CDR3 is CSVPGQLNTEAFF. CDR3 in DNA: TGCAGCGTTCCGGGACAGTTGAACACTGAAGCTTTCTTT.

The genes are TRBV5-1 and TRBJ2-3; tentatively, D is TRBD2 (5 bases). The V end was cut by 6 bases, the J end by 4 bases, with 18 bases between. The germline V gene encodes CDR1 SGHRS and CDR2 YFSETQ. This CDR3 is built from 15 residues. The CDR3 sequence: CASTRGSGRADTQYF. The DNA of the CDR3 is TGCGCCAGCACCCGTGGTTCGGGAAGGGCAGATACGCAGTATTTT.

The chain employs TRBV25-1 and TRBJ1-1, with a possible D match to TRBD1 (6 bases). Between the trimmed V and J ends, which lost 2 bases and 3 bases, there was a span of 16 bases. Germline V gene sequence: CDR1 MGHDK, CDR2 SYGVNS. The CDR3 covers 16 residues. The CDR3 loop reads CASSEIQGGGYTEAFF. Written as DNA, the CDR3 is TGTGCCAGCAGTGAAATTCAGGGCGGGGGCTACACTGAAGCTTTCTTT.

The chain links TRBV7-9 to TRBJ1-2; tentatively, D is TRBD1 (6 bases). The CDR3 length is 16 residues. Germline CDR1 and CDR2: SEHNR and FQNEAQ (reference sequence). Trimming took off 5 bases at V and 0 bases at J, with 16 bases between the two ends. DNA of the CDR3: TGTGCCAGCAGCCGTACGCAGGGGATCTCTAACTATGGCTACACCTTC. It translates to CASSRTQGISNYGYTF.

V and J are TRBV5-5 and TRBJ1-6, with 12 positions matching TRBD1. CDR1 and CDR2 from the germline V gene are SGHKS and YYEKEE (reference sequence). V lost 3 bases, J lost 16 bases, and 11 bases stayed unmatched. The CDR3 is 15 amino acids. The CDR3 loop reads CASSSKPGQGAVLHF. CDR3 DNA: TGTGCCAGCAGCTCCAAGCCGGGACAGGGGGCCGTGCTCCACTTT.

This chain links TRBV15 with TRBJ2-7; 7 bases match TRBD1. Germline CDR1 LNHNV, CDR2 YYDKDF (reference sequence). J was trimmed by 4 bases and V by 0 bases; bases with no gene match: 6. This CDR3 comprises 15 residues. The DNA of the CDR3 is TGTGCCACCAGCAGAGACCCGGGACAGACTTACGAGCAGTACTTC. Translation: CATSRDPGQTYEQYF.

The chain joins TRBV18 to TRBJ1-1; D gene ambiguous. The V and J ends lost 5 bases and 2 bases respectively, with 9 bases between them. Germline V lookup: CDR1 KGHSH, CDR2 LQKENI. The CDR3 is 13 amino acids. CDR3: CASSSTVNTEAFF. The DNA for the CDR3 is TGTGCCAGCTCATCTACAGTTAACACTGAAGCTTTCTTT.

The chain carries TRBV10-2 and TRBJ1-2; tentatively, D is TRBD1 (6 bases). The CDR3 is 14 residues long. Germline V lookup: CDR1 WSHSY, CDR2 SAAADI. V was shortened by 3 bases and J by 2 bases, with 10 bases between the two germline ends. DNA for the CDR3: TGCGCCAGCAGTGATTGGGGGCCGAACTATGGCTACACCTTC. Encoded protein: CASSDWGPNYGYTF.

The chain carries TRBV29-1 and TRBJ2-2; TRBD2 agrees at 7 bases. The V and J ends lost 4 bases and 6 bases, in that order; junction bases with no gene match: 8. CDR1 is SQVTM and CDR2 is ANQGSEA in the germline V gene. The length of the CDR3 is 14 residues. The CDR3 reads CSVGSGNKAGELFF. The DNA for the CDR3 is TGCAGCGTTGGGAGCGGGAATAAGGCCGGGGAGCTGTTTTTT.

The V call is TRBV7-9, the J call TRBJ1-1; D is uncertain. Germline CDR1 and CDR2: SEHNR and FQNEAQ (reference sequence). The CDR3 consists of 13 residues. V was shortened by 1 base and J by 1 base, with 4 bases between the two germline ends. In DNA, the CDR3 is TGTGCCAGCAGCTTAGACAGGAACACTGAAGCTTTCTTT. This encodes CASSLDRNTEAFF.

The chain employs TRBV19 and TRBJ2-2; 9 positions match TRBD2. This CDR3 contains 15 residues. Germline-derived CDR1 and CDR2 are LNHDA and SQIVND (reference sequence). V lost 3 bases to trimming and J lost 5 bases; unmatched junction nucleotides: 4. The CDR3 spells CASSMVLAGTGELFF. CDR3 sequence (DNA): TGTGCCAGTAGTATGGTCCTAGCGGGAACCGGGGAGCTGTTTTTT.

V gene TRBV3-1 (or the pseudogene TRBV3-2) combines with J gene TRBJ2-7, with 12 bases aligning to TRBD1. The V segment lost 3 bases and the J segment 5 bases; nucleotides outside the gene matches: 11. Per the germline V gene, CDR1 is LGHDT and CDR2 is YNNKEL (reference sequence). CDR3 length: 17 amino acids. The CDR3 here is CASSQRRDRGQIDEQYF. In DNA, the CDR3 is TGTGCCAGCAGCCAGCGCCGGGACAGGGGGCAAATTGACGAGCAGTACTTC.

The chain combines TRBV15 with TRBJ2-5; 7 nucleotides align to TRBD2. The germline V gene encodes CDR1 LNHNV and CDR2 YYDKDF (reference sequence). CDR3 size: 13 residues. Losses at the gene ends were 7 bases for V and 4 bases for J; bases not matched to a gene: 6. The CDR3 nucleotides read TGTGCCACCACCCGGGGGGAGGCAGAGACCCAGTACTTC. Encoded protein: CATTRGEAETQYF.

The chain links TRBV6-1 to TRBJ2-7, with D possibly TRBD2 on 6 matching bases. Germline V gene sequence: CDR1 MNHNS, CDR2 SASEGT. Trimming pared 0 bases from V and 9 bases from J, leaving 9 bases between. The CDR3 loop spans 12 amino acids. DNA for the CDR3: TGTGCCAGCAGTGAAGCGAAGGGAGGGCAGTACTTC. Translated, it gives CASSEAKGGQYF.

This clone was recorded only once. This sequence joins TRBV11-2 and TRBJ1-2; TRBD1 matches 8 bases. The germline V gene encodes CDR1 SGHAT and CDR2 FQNNGV. The CDR3 extends over 13 amino acids. The J segment lost 7 bases and the V segment lost 6 bases, leaving 7 bases of the junction unmatched. The CDR3 protein is CASRWTGRFGYTF. As DNA, the CDR3 is TGTGCCAGCAGATGGACAGGGCGGTTTGGCTACACCTTC. Using reference TRBV11-2 and TRBJ1-2 for the parts outside the CDR3, the full variable domain is EAGVAQSPRYKIIEKRQSVAFWCNPISGHATLYWYQQILGQGPKLLIQFQNNGVVDDSQLPKDRFSAERLKGVDSTLKIQPAKLEDSAVYLCASRWTGRFGYTFGSGTRLTVV.

V usage is TRBV9 and J usage is TRBJ1-2, with D uncertain. The CDR3 length is 17 residues. V shed 3 bases and J shed 4 bases, with 22 bases lying between them. Per germline, CDR1 SGDLS and CDR2 YYNGEE. CDR3 bases: TGTGCCAGCAGCGCATCTTTTTCGGCGGGTGTGAGCTATGGCTACACCTTC. It specifies CASSASFSAGVSYGYTF.

This chain joins TRBV4-3 and TRBJ2-2; D is uncertain. The germline V gene encodes CDR1 LGHNA and CDR2 YSLEER. The CDR3 extends over 16 amino acids. V lost 0 bases and J 0 bases, leaving 8 bases between the germline ends. CDR3 amino acids: CASSQDRRSNTGELFF. For the CDR3, the DNA is TGCGCCAGCAGCCAAGACAGGCGATCGAACACCGGGGAGCTGTTTTTT.

This clone was seen once. This chain connects TRBV7-2 to TRBJ1-6; D may be TRBD1 (6 bases). V gave up 3 bases and J gave up 0 bases, with 12 bases separating them. There are 17 residues in the CDR3. The germline CDR1 and CDR2 sequences are SGHTA and FQGNSA. CDR3 amino acids: CASSFEGGNSYNSPLHF. DNA for the CDR3: TGTGCCAGCAGCTTCGAGGGGGGGAACTCCTATAATTCACCCCTCCACTTT.

J is TRBJ1-5 and V is TRBV5-6; 10 nucleotides agree with TRBD1. This CDR3 is built from 16 residues. With V trimmed by 1 base and J by 7 bases, 8 bases remained unmatched. CDR1 and CDR2 from the germline V gene are SGHDT and YYEEEE. CDR3 sequence: CASSLQRQGAGQPQHF. CDR3 DNA sequence: TGTGCCAGCAGCTTGCAGCGACAGGGGGCAGGACAGCCCCAGCATTTT.

This clone was seen once. V usage is TRBV28 and J usage is TRBJ1-5, with 10 bases matching TRBD1. V lost 5 bases, J lost 5 bases, and 15 bases stayed unmatched. CDR3 length: 18 residues. Germline V gene data show CDR1 as MDHEN and CDR2 as SYDVKM. As DNA, the CDR3 is TGTGCCAGCAGTAAATTTGGGACAGGGGTAAAATCCGATCAGCCCCAGCATTTT. Amino acid sequence: CASSKFGTGVKSDQPQHF.

The chain has TRBV3-1 (or the pseudogene TRBV3-2) and TRBJ2-1; 7 bases are a match to TRBD2. This CDR3 contains 15 residues. The trim removed 5 bases at V and 3 bases at J, leaving 7 bases unmatched. Germline V gene lookup returns CDR1 LGHDT and CDR2 YNNKEL (reference sequence). As DNA, the CDR3 is TGTGCCAGCAGCGGCACTCCGGGGGGCTACAATGAGCAGTTCTTC. This translates into CASSGTPGGYNEQFF.

This chain joins TRBV24-1 and TRBJ1-2; 7 bases line up with TRBD1. The CDR3 length is 13 residues. Germline assignment: CDR1 KGHDR and CDR2 SFDVKD. V was clipped by 4 bases and J by 8 bases; unmatched bases: 6. For the CDR3, the DNA is TGTGCCACCAGTGACCCGACAGGGCACGGCTACACCTTC. Translating gives CATSDPTGHGYTF.

This rearrangement joins TRBV2 to TRBJ1-2, with D maybe TRBD1 (5 bases). Germline CDR1 SNHLY, CDR2 FYNNEI. This CDR3 comprises 14 residues. V gave up 3 bases and J gave up 1 base, with 9 bases separating them. CDR3 in amino acids: CASSDQGHNYGYTF. DNA of the CDR3: TGTGCCAGCAGTGATCAGGGTCATAACTATGGCTACACCTTC.